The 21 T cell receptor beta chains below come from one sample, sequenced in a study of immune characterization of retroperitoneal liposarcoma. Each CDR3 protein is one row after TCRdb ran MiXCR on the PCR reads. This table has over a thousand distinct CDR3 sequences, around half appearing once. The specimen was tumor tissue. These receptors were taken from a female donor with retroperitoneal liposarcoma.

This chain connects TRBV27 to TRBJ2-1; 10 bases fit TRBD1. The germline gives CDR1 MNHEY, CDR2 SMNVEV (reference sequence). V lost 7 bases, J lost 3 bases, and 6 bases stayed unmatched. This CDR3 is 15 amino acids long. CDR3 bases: TGTGCCAGCACAGACCGGGACAGGGGCTACAATGAGCAGTTCTTC. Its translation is CASTDRDRGYNEQFF.

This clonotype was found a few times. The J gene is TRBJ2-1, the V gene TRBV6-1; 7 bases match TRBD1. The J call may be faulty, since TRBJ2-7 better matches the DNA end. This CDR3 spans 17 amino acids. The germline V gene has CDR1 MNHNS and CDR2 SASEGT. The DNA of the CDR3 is TGTGCCAGCCCCGATCGTTCAGGGGGTAAGGCCTACAATGAGCAGTACTTC. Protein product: CASPDRSGGKAYNEQYF.

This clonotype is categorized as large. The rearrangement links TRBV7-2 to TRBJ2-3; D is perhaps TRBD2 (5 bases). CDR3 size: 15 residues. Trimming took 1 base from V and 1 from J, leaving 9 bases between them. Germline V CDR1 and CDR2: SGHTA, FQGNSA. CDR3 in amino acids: CASSLDSGGTDTQYF. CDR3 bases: TGTGCCAGCAGCTTAGACAGCGGAGGCACAGATACGCAGTATTTT.

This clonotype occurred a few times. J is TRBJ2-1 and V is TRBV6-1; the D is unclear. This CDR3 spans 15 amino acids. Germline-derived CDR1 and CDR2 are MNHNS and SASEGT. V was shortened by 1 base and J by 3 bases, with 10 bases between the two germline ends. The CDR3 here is CASSEGMSFYNEQFF. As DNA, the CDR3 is TGTGCCAGCAGTGAAGGGATGTCCTTCTACAATGAGCAGTTCTTC.

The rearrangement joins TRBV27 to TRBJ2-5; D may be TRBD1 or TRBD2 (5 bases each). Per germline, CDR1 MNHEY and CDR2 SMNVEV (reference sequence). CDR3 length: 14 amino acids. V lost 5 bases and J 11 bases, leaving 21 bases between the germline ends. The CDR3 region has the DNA TGTGCCAGCAGTGCCGGGACCACTAACAATGAGCAGTACTTC. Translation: CASSAGTTNNEQYF.

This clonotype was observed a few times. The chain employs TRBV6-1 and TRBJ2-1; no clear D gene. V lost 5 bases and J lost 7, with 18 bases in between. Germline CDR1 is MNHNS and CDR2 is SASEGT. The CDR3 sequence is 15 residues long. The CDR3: CASSQATYRLNEQFF. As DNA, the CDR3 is TGTGCCAGCAGTCAGGCTACATACCGGCTTAATGAGCAGTTCTTC.

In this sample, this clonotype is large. The CDR3, as DNA: TGTGCCAGCAGCCGTAGGGGGGGGATCGAAGAGACCCAGTTCTTC. It specifies CASSRRGGIEETQFF. This chain uses TRBV7-2 with TRBJ2-1; D may be TRBD2 (7 bases). Germline-derived CDR1 and CDR2 are SGHTA and FQGNSA. V lost 5 bases and J 13 bases, leaving 24 bases between the germline ends. This CDR3 spans 15 amino acids.

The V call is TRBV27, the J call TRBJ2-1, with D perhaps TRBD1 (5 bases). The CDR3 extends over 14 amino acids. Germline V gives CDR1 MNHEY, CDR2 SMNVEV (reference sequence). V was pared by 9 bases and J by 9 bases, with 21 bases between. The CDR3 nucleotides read TGTGCCAGTAGTCCCAACCCTAACAGGTTTGAGCAGTTCTTC. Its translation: CASSPNPNRFEQFF.

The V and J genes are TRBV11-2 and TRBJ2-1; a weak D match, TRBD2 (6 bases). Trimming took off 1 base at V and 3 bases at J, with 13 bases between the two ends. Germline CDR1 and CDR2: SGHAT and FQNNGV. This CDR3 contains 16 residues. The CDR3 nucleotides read TGTGCCAGCAGCTTAGCGGGGGTTAGCTACTACAATGAGCAGTTCTTC. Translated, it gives CASSLAGVSYYNEQFF.

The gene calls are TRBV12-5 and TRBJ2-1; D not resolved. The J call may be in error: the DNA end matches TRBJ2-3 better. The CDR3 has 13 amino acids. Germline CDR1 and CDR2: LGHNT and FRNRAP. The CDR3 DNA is TGTGCTAGTGGTTTGGTAATCAGGGATACGCAGTATTTT. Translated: CASGLVIRDTQYF.

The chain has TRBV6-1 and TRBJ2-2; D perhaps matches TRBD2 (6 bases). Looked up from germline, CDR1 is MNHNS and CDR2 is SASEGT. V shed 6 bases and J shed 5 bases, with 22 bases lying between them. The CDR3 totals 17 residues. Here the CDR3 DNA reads TGTGCCAGCAGACCTAAACGCAGGGAGGTAAAGACCGGGGAGCTGTTTTTT. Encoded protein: CASRPKRREVKTGELFF.

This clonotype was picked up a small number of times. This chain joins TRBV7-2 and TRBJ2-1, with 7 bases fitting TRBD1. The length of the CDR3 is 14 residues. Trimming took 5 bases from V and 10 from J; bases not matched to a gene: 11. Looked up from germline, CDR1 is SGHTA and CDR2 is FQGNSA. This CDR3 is CASSSRQGSHEQFF. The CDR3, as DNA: TGTGCCAGCAGCAGTAGACAGGGCTCCCACGAGCAGTTCTTC.

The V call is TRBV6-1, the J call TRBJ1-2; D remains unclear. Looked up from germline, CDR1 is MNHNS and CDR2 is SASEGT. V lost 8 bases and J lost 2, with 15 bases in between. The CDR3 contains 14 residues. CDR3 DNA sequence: TGTGCCAGCCAAGGACCTGCTCAGAACTATGGCTACACCTTC. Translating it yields CASQGPAQNYGYTF.

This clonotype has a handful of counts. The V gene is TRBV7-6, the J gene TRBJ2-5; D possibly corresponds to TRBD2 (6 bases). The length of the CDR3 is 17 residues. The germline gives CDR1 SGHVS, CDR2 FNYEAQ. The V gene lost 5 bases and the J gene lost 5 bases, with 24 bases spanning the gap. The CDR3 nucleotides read TGTGCCAGCAGCCCCCCTTTCGGGCGGGGCGAGGGGGAGACCCAGTACTTC. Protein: CASSPPFGRGEGETQYF.

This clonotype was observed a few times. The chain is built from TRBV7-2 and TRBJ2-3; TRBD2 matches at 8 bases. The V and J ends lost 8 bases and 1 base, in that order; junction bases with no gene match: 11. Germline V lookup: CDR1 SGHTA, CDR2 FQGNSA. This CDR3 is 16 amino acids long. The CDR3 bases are TGTGCCAGCCGCTCAAGGGCGGGGGGCGGCACAGATACGCAGTATTTT. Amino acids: CASRSRAGGGTDTQYF.

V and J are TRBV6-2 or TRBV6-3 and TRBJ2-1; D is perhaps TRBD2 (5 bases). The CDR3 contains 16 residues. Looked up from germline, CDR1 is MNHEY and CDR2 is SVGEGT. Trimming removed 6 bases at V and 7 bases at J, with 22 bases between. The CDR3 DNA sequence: TGTGCCAGCAGGCCTGAGGCGGACTGGGGTAGGAATGAGCAGTTCTTC. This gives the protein CASRPEADWGRNEQFF.

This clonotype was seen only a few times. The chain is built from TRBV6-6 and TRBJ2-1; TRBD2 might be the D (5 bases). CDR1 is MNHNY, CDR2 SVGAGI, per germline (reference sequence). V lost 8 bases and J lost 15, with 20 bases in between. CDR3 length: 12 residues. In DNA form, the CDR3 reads TGTGCCAGCGGCCCGGCTGGGGAGCTACCGTTCTTC. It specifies CASGPAGELPFF.

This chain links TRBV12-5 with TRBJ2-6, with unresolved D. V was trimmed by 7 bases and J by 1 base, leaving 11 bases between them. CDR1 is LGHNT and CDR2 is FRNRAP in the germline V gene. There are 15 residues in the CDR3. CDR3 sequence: CASATTSSGANVLTF. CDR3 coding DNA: TGTGCTAGTGCCACCACCTCTTCTGGGGCCAACGTCCTGACTTTC.

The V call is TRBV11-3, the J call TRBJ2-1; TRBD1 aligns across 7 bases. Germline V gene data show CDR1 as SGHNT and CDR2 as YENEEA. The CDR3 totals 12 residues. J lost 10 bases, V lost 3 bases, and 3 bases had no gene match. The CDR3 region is CASSFNRGEQFF. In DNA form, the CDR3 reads TGTGCCAGCAGCTTTAACAGGGGAGAGCAGTTCTTC.

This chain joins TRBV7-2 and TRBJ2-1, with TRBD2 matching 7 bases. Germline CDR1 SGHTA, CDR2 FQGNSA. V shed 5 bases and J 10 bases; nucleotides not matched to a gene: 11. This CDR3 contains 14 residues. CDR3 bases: TGTGCCAGCAGCAGACGCGGGAGTTCCTACGAGCAGTTCTTC. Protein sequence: CASSRRGSSYEQFF.

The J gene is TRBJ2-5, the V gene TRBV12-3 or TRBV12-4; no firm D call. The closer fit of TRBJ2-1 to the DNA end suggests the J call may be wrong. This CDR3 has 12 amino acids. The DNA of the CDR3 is TGTGCCAGCAGTTTAGACGGGTACGAGCAGTTCTTC. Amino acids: CASSLDGYEQFF.